This entry features one T cell receptor beta chain sequence. Its cognate antigen is unknown. The data were taken from a study of coeliac disease. This table comes from immunoSEQ multiplex PCR, and its TCRdb copy is limited to in-frame clones, with some not included. The sample has 8,700 or so clones, roughly 67% seen once; the top ten hold just over 20%. The study's findings and limits: Of coeliac lamina propria samples, about 50% of the 18 held published gliadin-specific TRB sequences, versus 1 of 6 controls.

The sequence derives from a woman aged 60-75 years with celiac disease. The sequenced material came from lamina propria lymphocytes from the gut.

In nucleotides, the CDR3 is TGTGCCAGCAGTTTCCCAGGGGCGCGCACCGGGGAGCTGTTTTTT. Translation: CASSFPGARTGELFF. This chain connects TRBV28 to TRBJ2-2; perhaps TRBD1 as D (6 bases). The CDR3 consists of 15 residues. The germline CDR1 and CDR2 sequences are MDHEN and SYDVKM. Trimming removed 3 bases at V and 4 bases at J, with 12 bases between.